One and the same sample provided the 20 T cell receptor beta chains below, sequenced in a study of blood T cell repertoires in COVID-19. TCRdb keeps only in-frame clones here, not all; method: immunoSEQ multiplex PCR. The table records about 310,000 clones, around 84% of them present only once. Sequenced: PBMCs or T cells enriched from blood (not recorded which). These receptors came from a woman in her 30s who had been exposed to COVID-19.

This clone was observed a single time. The rearrangement uses TRBV7-9 and TRBJ2-7, with TRBD1 identical over 7 bases. CDR1 is SEHNR, CDR2 FQNEAQ, per germline (reference sequence). This CDR3 has 13 residues. Trimming took 5 bases from V and 6 from J; bases not matched to a gene: 7. The CDR3 sequence: CASSRGTDPEQYF. The CDR3 DNA reads as TGTGCCAGCAGCCGAGGGACAGACCCCGAGCAGTACTTC.

The chain couples TRBV2 to TRBJ2-1; TRBD2 might be the D (6 bases). The CDR3 sequence is 15 residues long. The germline gives CDR1 SNHLY, CDR2 FYNNEI. Between the trimmed V and J ends, which lost 2 bases and 7 bases, there was a span of 15 bases. The CDR3 is CASSETGRGGNEQFF. The CDR3 DNA reads as TGTGCCAGCAGTGAAACGGGGCGGGGCGGGAATGAGCAGTTCTTC.

The chain couples TRBV7-6 to TRBJ2-7; TRBD2 aligns across 12 bases. V shed 5 bases, J shed 5 bases, and the junction held 4 bases outside the gene matches. Looked up from germline, CDR1 is SGHVS and CDR2 is FNYEAQ. The CDR3 is 14 amino acids. The CDR3 DNA sequence: TGTGCCAGCAGCCCTAGCGGGAGGGCGGACGAGCAGTACTTC. Translation: CASSPSGRADEQYF.

The V gene is TRBV3-1 (or the pseudogene TRBV3-2), the J gene TRBJ1-1; the D gene is possibly TRBD1 (5 bases). The V gene lost 4 bases and the J gene lost 1 base, with 10 bases spanning the gap. Germline V gene lookup returns CDR1 LGHDT and CDR2 YNNKEL (reference sequence). This CDR3 has 14 amino acids. The DNA for the CDR3 is TGTGCCAGCAGCCCCTCCCAGGGGAACACTGAAGCTTTCTTT. Protein sequence: CASSPSQGNTEAFF.

V usage is TRBV7-3 and J usage is TRBJ1-6, with TRBD1 matching 7 bases. The J segment lost 9 bases and the V segment lost 5 bases, leaving 4 bases of the junction unmatched. Per germline, CDR1 SGHTA and CDR2 FQGTGA. The CDR3 totals 13 residues. This chain's CDR3 is CASSPDRASPLHF. The DNA for the CDR3 is TGTGCCAGCAGCCCCGACAGGGCTTCACCCCTCCACTTT.

This clone has a single count. This sequence joins TRBV4-1 and TRBJ2-1; TRBD1 matches at 11 bases. Germline loops: CDR1 MGHRA, CDR2 YSYEKL. This CDR3 comprises 14 residues. V dropped 9 bases and J dropped 8; count of bases not matched to a gene: 9. The CDR3 region has the DNA TGCGCCAGTAACCCGGGACAGGGGGGAGATGAGCAGTTCTTC. This codes for CASNPGQGGDEQFF.

This clone has only one observation. V and J are TRBV10-3 and TRBJ1-4; the match to TRBD1 covers 10 bases. Germline CDR1 and CDR2: ENHRY and SYGVKD. The J segment lost 8 bases and the V segment lost 11 bases, leaving 5 bases of the junction unmatched. The CDR3 length is 12 residues. The CDR3 region is CAVGQGDEKLFF. The CDR3 coding sequence is TGTGCCGTAGGACAGGGGGACGAAAAACTGTTTTTT.

This clone was observed a handful of times. The chain is built from TRBV9 and TRBJ2-7; D unclear. The CDR3 spans 13 residues. Deletions cut 4 bases from V and 3 bases from J, with 11 bases between. Germline CDR1 SGDLS, CDR2 YYNGEE. The chain's CDR3 is CASSTPGSYEQYF. The CDR3 region has the DNA TGTGCCAGCAGCACCCCGGGTAGCTACGAGCAGTACTTC. Based on the CDR3 plus reference TRBV9 and TRBJ2-7, the full variable domain is DSGVTQTPKHLITATGQRVTLRCSPRSGDLSVYWYQQSLDQGLQFLIQYYNGEERAKGNILERFSAQQFPDLHSELNLSSLELGDSALYFCASSTPGSYEQYFGPGTRLTVT.

J is TRBJ2-7 and V is TRBV13, with TRBD2 matching 14 bases. V lost 4 bases to trimming and J lost 6 bases; unmatched junction nucleotides: 11. The CDR3 has 17 amino acids. Germline V CDR1 and CDR2: PRHDT, FYEKMQ (reference sequence). CDR3 protein: CASSSYSGLAGVGEQYF. CDR3 coding DNA: TGTGCCAGCAGCTCATATTCGGGACTAGCGGGAGTCGGCGAGCAGTACTTC. The entire variable domain, with the rest obtained from reference TRBV13 and TRBJ2-7, is as follows: AAGVIQSPRHLIKEKRETATLKCYPIPRHDTVYWYQQGPGQDPQFLISFYEKMQSDKGSIPDRFSAQQFSDYHSELNMSSLELGDSALYFCASSSYSGLAGVGEQYFGPGTRLTVT.

The chain is built from TRBV5-1 and TRBJ1-2; D remains unclear. The germline V gene encodes CDR1 SGHRS and CDR2 YFSETQ. This CDR3 spans 14 amino acids. Trimming took 0 bases from V and 8 from J, leaving 14 bases between them. CDR3 DNA: TGCGCCAGCAGCTTGGATGGCGTAGCGTACGGCTACACCTTC. Protein sequence: CASSLDGVAYGYTF.

The rearrangement links TRBV28 to TRBJ1-5; no definite D call. CDR3 length equals 11 residues. V was trimmed by 3 bases and J by 8 bases, leaving 5 bases between them. Looked up from germline, CDR1 is MDHEN and CDR2 is SYDVKM. CDR3 residues: CASSFEEPQHF. CDR3 bases: TGTGCCAGCAGTTTCGAGGAGCCCCAGCATTTT.

This clone was counted a single time. The gene calls are TRBV2 and TRBJ2-4, with D possibly matching TRBD2 (6 bases). The germline V gene encodes CDR1 SNHLY and CDR2 FYNNEI. This CDR3 comprises 13 residues. The V end was cut by 6 bases, the J end by 14 bases, with 20 bases between. The CDR3 DNA is TGTGCCAGCAGGGGGCTGGGGGTGACTAGAGAGTACTTC. Translated: CASRGLGVTREYF.

This clone was observed a handful of times. The J gene is TRBJ1-2, the V gene TRBV5-1; 10 bases match TRBD1. The CDR3 runs 19 residues. The germline V gene has CDR1 SGHRS and CDR2 YFSETQ. V shed 0 bases and J 7 bases; nucleotides not matched to a gene: 18. The CDR3 DNA follows: TGCGCCAGCAGCTTGGGTAGGGGACAGGGGTTCCTTAGGACTAGTGGCTACACCTTC. This sequence encodes CASSLGRGQGFLRTSGYTF.

The chain has TRBV5-4 and TRBJ1-2; 8 bases agree with TRBD1. CDR3 length: 15 residues. Germline V CDR1 and CDR2: SGHNT, YYREEE (reference sequence). Trimming removed 6 bases from V and 8 bases from J; junction bases left unmatched: 15. This CDR3 is CASTTPMDRVWGYTF. CDR3 coding DNA: TGTGCCAGCACCACGCCGATGGACAGGGTCTGGGGCTACACCTTC. Combining the CDR3 with reference TRBV5-4 and TRBJ1-2 gives the whole variable domain ETGVTQSPTHLIKTRGQQVTLRCSSQSGHNTVSWYQQALGQGPQFIFQYYREEENGRGNFPPRFSGLQFPNYSSELNVNALELDDSALYLCASTTPMDRVWGYTFGSGTRLTVV.

V and J are TRBV3-1 (or the pseudogene TRBV3-2) and TRBJ1-2; 12 bases are shared with TRBD1. V trimming: 1 base; J trimming: 6 bases; junction bases outside the gene matches: 3. CDR3 length: 15 amino acids. Germline CDR1 reads LGHDT; CDR2 reads YNNKEL (reference sequence). The CDR3 here is CASSQGDRGLDGYTF. CDR3 nucleotides: TGTGCCAGCAGCCAAGGGGACAGGGGGCTCGATGGCTACACCTTC.

This clone was seen more than once but under ten times. The chain recombines TRBV5-4 with TRBJ2-2, with D perhaps TRBD2 (6 bases). CDR1 and CDR2 (germline): SGHNT, YYREEE (reference sequence). V was clipped by 1 base and J by 6 bases, with 13 bases between them. CDR3 length equals 15 residues. In DNA form, the CDR3 reads TGTGCCAGCAGCTTGCCCGGGACTCGGGCCGGGGAGCTGTTTTTT. The encoded protein is CASSLPGTRAGELFF.

CDR3 protein: CASSLLSGGAHNEQFF. The CDR3 DNA is TGTGCCAGCAGCTTACTTAGCGGGGGGGCCCACAATGAGCAGTTCTTC. The chain employs TRBV11-1 and TRBJ2-1, with 11 bases matching TRBD2. CDR3 size: 16 residues. Germline CDR1 SGHAT, CDR2 FQDESV (reference sequence). The V and J ends lost 2 bases and 5 bases, in that order; junction bases with no gene match: 5.

The rearrangement links TRBV5-5 to TRBJ2-7; 9 bases fit TRBD1. After removal of 5 bases from V and 3 bases from J, the junction contained 6 bases not matched to a gene. From germline, CDR1 is SGHKS and CDR2 YYEKEE (reference sequence). This CDR3 spans 14 amino acids. CDR3 loop: CASREAGQGYEQYF. The CDR3 DNA sequence: TGTGCCAGCAGAGAAGCGGGACAGGGCTACGAGCAGTACTTC.

This clone was seen many times. The chain is built from TRBV29-1 and TRBJ1-5; the match to TRBD1 covers 9 bases. The CDR3 sequence is 15 residues long. J gave up 1 base and V 6 bases, and 7 bases lay outside the gene matches. Germline V CDR1 and CDR2: SQVTM, ANQGSEA. CDR3 nucleotides: TGCAGCGTAGGGTCCGGGACAGGGAGCAATCAGCCCCAGCATTTT. It encodes CSVGSGTGSNQPQHF.

The chain couples TRBV7-8 to TRBJ2-7, with TRBD1 matching 10 bases. V was pared by 5 bases and J by 2 bases, with 3 bases of the junction left unmatched. CDR1 and CDR2 from the germline V gene are SGHVS and FQNEAQ. The CDR3 is 14 amino acids. The CDR3 DNA follows: TGTGCCAGCAGCCGAGGACAGGGGGCCTACGAGCAGTACTTC. Encoded protein: CASSRGQGAYEQYF.